Listed below are T cell receptor beta chains from one sample, sequenced in a study of beta chain features in type 1 diabetes. The repertoire was sequenced with immunoSEQ multiplex PCR; TCRdb's copy has only in-frame clones and lacks some. The sample has roughly 150,000 clones, approximately 9.1% seen once; the top ten hold roughly 0.7%. Sequencing was done on a sample of central memory CD4+ T cells from blood. Receptor source: a woman in her 30s with type 1 diabetes. The CDR3 runs from the conserved cysteine through the conserved F or W. D genes are given only for firm matches. Where a row states a size, it is once, few, many or the class of an expanded clone; other rows omit it.

abundance | j_gene | d_gene | v_gene | CDR3nt | CDR3aa
. | TRBJ1-1 | . | TRBV11-2 | TGTGCCAGCAGCCCCGGGGAGGGGCGGACTGAAGCTTTCTTT | CASSPGEGRTEAFF
few | TRBJ2-3 | TRBD1 | TRBV15 | TGTGCCACCAGCAGAGACCTTTCGGACAGGGGATATTTT | CATSRDLSDRGYF
. | TRBJ1-1 | TRBD1 | TRBV7-3 | TGTGCCAGCAGCTTCACAGGGGATACTGAAGCTTTCTTT | CASSFTGDTEAFF
few | TRBJ2-2 | . | TRBV7-2 | TGTGCCAGCAGATCGGCTATGGGGGCCGGCACCGGGGAGCTGTTTTTT | CASRSAMGAGTGELFF
few | TRBJ2-2 | TRBD1 | TRBV6-5 | TGTGCCAGCAGGAAGGGACAGGTGAACACCGGGGAGCTGTTTTTT | CASRKGQVNTGELFF
. | TRBJ1-1 | TRBD1 | TRBV11-3 | TGTGCCAGCAGCGCCCGTCAGGGGGCAAAAGCTTTCTTT | CASSARQGAKAFF
few | TRBJ2-5 | TRBD2 | TRBV28 | TGTGCCAGCATCGGCGGGAGTTGGGTAGAGACCCAGTACTTC | CASIGGSWVETQYF
. | TRBJ1-2 | . | TRBV4-3 | TGCGCCAGCAGCCAAGGTCAGGGCGATGGCTACACCTTC | CASSQGQGDGYTF
few | TRBJ2-1 | TRBD2 | TRBV6-5 | TGTGCCAGCAGTATTAGCGGGGGCACCTACAATGAGCAGTTCTTC | CASSISGGTYNEQFF
few | TRBJ1-2 | . | TRBV6-5 | TGTGCCAGCAGTTCCCCCGCCGGGGGAGGTAACTATGGCTACACCTTC | CASSSPAGGGNYGYTF
few | TRBJ2-7 | TRBD1 | TRBV28 | TGTGCCAGCAGGCCGGGACAGGCCTACGAGCAGTACTTC | CASRPGQAYEQYF
few | TRBJ1-2 | TRBD1 | TRBV6-5 | TGTGCCAGCAGTTACCGGGACAGGGGCTATGGCTACACCTTC | CASSYRDRGYGYTF
. | TRBJ1-1 | . | TRBV7-2 | TGTGCCAGCAGCTTAGGTTGGGACTCAGGGAGACGGACTGAAGCTTTCTTT | CASSLGWDSGRRTEAFF
. | TRBJ2-3 | TRBD1 | TRBV7-2 | TGTGCCAGCAGCATCTATTTGGACAGGGAATTCGGAGATACGCAGTATTTT | CASSIYLDREFGDTQYF
few | TRBJ2-1 | TRBD2 | TRBV19 | TGTGCCAGTAGTTTCGGACTAGCGGGAGTCAGTGAGCAGTTCTTC | CASSFGLAGVSEQFF
. | TRBJ1-1 | TRBD1 | TRBV7-3 | TGTGCCAGCACCCCCGACAGGGACACTGAAGCTTTCTTT | CASTPDRDTEAFF
few | TRBJ1-2 | . | TRBV28 | TGTGCCAGCAGTCTACAGGGTTTGGATGGCTACACCTTC | CASSLQGLDGYTF
many | TRBJ2-7 | . | TRBV7-3 | TGTGCCAGCAGCTTAAATGTGCAGGGGGAGCAGTACTTC | CASSLNVQGEQYF
. | TRBJ2-1 | TRBD2 | TRBV4-1 | TGCGCCAGCAGCCAGAGGAAAGAGCGGGAGTTCGATGAGCAGTTCTTC | CASSQRKEREFDEQFF
few | TRBJ2-6 | TRBD1 | TRBV7-2 | TGTGCCAGCAGCGAGACAGGGGGTACTTCTGGGGCCAACGTCCTGACTTTC | CASSETGGTSGANVLTF
many | TRBJ2-1 | . | TRBV4-1 | TGCGCCAGCAGCCAAGATCCAGGACCTAGAGGGAATGAGCAGTTCTTC | CASSQDPGPRGNEQFF
. | TRBJ2-1 | TRBD2 | TRBV7-8 | TGTGCCAGCAGCCGATTAGCGGGAAGGTCCTACAATGAGCAGTTCTTC | CASSRLAGRSYNEQFF
few | TRBJ1-1 | . | TRBV30 | TGTGCCTGGAAAGAGTATCGGGAGAGTTTGGCTTTCTTT | CAWKEYRESLAFF
. | TRBJ2-5 | TRBD2 | TRBV28 | TGTGCCAGCAACATAGCGGGAGGGGTCCAAGAGACCCAGTACTTC | CASNIAGGVQETQYF
. | TRBJ1-2 | TRBD1 | TRBV14 | TGTGCCAGCAGCCAAGGCCCGGGACAGGGAGGGTATGGCTACACCTTC | CASSQGPGQGGYGYTF
. | TRBJ1-5 | . | TRBV6-5 | TGTGCCAGCAGTTTGGGCAGGGGCCCCGATCAGCCCCAGCATTTT | CASSLGRGPDQPQHF
. | TRBJ2-7 | . | TRBV10-3 | TGTGCCATCAGTGAGTCACTAGTGCAGTACTTC | CAISESLVQYF
. | TRBJ2-3 | . | TRBV25-1 | TGTGCCAGCAGTGAGGTGGGAGTGAAAGATACGCAGTATTTT | CASSEVGVKDTQYF
few | TRBJ2-2 | . | TRBV7-9 | TGTGCCAGCAGCTTTCACCCCAAGGGGACCGGGGAGCTGTTTTTT | CASSFHPKGTGELFF
few | TRBJ1-3 | . | TRBV29-1 | TGCAGCGTCGTTGACAACTCTGGAAACACCATATATTTT | CSVVDNSGNTIYF
few | TRBJ1-4 | . | TRBV5-4 | TGTGCCAGCAGCGCCAGGGCGGATGAAAAACTGTTTTTT | CASSARADEKLFF
. | TRBJ1-5 | . | TRBV28 | TGTGCCAGCAACTGGGGAGGGGAGCCCCAGCATTTT | CASNWGGEPQHF
. | TRBJ2-5 | TRBD2 | TRBV10-3 | TGTGCCATCAGTGAAGGACTAGCGGGAGGGGCAGAGACCCAGTACTTC | CAISEGLAGGAETQYF
few | TRBJ2-1 | TRBD2 | TRBV11-3 | TGTGCCAGCAGCTTGGAAGCGGGAGCTTACCTCAATGAGCAGTTCTTC | CASSLEAGAYLNEQFF
few | TRBJ2-5 | . | TRBV5-4 | TGTGCCAGCAGCTTGGCAGCGGGTGCAGCCAGGGAGACCCAGTACTTC | CASSLAAGAARETQYF